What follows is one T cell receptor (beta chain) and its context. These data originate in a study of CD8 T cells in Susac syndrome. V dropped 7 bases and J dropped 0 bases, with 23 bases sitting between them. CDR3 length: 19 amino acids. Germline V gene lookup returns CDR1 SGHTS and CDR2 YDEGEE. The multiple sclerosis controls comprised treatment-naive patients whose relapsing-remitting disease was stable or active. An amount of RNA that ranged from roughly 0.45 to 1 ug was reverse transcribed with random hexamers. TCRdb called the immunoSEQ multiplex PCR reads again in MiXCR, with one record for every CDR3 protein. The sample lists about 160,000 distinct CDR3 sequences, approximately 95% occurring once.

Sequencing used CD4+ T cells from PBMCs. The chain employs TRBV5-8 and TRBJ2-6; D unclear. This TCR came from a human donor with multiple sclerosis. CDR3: CASASIPIRFSSGANVLTF. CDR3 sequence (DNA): TGTGCCAGCGCCTCGATTCCGATACGATTTTCCTCTGGGGCCAACGTCCTGACTTTC.